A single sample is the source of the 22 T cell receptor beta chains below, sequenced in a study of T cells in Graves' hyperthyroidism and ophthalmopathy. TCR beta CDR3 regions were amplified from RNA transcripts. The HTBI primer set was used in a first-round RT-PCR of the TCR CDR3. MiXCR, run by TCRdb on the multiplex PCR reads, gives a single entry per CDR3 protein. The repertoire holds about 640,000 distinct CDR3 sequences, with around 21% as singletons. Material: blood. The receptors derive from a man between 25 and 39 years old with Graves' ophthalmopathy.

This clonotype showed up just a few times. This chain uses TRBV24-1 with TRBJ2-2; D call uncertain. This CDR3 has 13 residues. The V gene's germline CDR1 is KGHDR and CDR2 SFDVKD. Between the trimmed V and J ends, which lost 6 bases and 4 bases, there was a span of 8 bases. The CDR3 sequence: CATSKQATGELFF. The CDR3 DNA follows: TGTGCCACCAGTAAGCAAGCCACCGGGGAGCTGTTTTTT.

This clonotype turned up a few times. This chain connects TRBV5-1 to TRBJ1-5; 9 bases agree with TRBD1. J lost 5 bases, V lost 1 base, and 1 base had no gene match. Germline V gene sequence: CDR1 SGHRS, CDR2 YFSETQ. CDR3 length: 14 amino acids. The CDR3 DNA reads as TGCGCCAGCAGCTTGCGGACAGGGGATCAGCCCCAGCATTTT. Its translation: CASSLRTGDQPQHF.

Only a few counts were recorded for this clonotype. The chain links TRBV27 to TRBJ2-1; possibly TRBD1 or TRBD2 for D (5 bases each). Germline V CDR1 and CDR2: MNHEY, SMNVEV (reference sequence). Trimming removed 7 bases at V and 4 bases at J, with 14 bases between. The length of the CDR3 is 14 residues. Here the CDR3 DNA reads TGTGCCAGCAAAGACGAGGGGTCATACAATGAGCAGTTCTTC. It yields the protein CASKDEGSYNEQFF.

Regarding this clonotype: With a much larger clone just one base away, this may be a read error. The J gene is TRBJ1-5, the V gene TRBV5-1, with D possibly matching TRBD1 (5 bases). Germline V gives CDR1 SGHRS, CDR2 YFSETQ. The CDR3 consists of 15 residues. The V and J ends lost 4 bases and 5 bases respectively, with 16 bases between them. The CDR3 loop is CASSPTSGRDQPQHF. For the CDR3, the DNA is TGCGCCAGCAGCCCCACGTCAGGGCGTGATCAGCCCCAGCATTTT.

This chain's CDR3 is CASSVIRLVDTGELFF. The CDR3 DNA follows: TGTGCCAGCAGTGTAATTCGGCTAGTAGACACCGGGGAGCTGTTTTTT. V is TRBV2 and J is TRBJ2-2; D gene ambiguous. Trimming cost V 4 bases and J 3 bases, with 15 bases left between them. The CDR3 has 16 amino acids. Per the germline V gene, CDR1 is SNHLY and CDR2 is FYNNEI.

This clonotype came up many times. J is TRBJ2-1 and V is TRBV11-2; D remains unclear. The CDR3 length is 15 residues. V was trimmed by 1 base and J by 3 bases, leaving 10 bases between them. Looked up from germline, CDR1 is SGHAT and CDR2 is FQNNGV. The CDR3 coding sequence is TGTGCCAGCAGCTTAGTGTTCTCTGGCTACAATGAGCAGTTCTTC. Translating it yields CASSLVFSGYNEQFF.

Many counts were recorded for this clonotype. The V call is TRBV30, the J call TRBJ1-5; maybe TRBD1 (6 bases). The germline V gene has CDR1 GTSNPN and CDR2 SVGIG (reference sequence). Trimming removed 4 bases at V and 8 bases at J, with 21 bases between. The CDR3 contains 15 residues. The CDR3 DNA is TGTGCCTGGACCTCCCCATTGGGGGCTGGAAAGCCCCAGCATTTT. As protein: CAWTSPLGAGKPQHF.

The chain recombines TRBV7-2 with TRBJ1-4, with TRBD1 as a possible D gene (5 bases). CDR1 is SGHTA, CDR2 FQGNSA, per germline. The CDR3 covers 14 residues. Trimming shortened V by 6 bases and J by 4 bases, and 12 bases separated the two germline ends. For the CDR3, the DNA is TGTGCCAGCAGTCGGGACGGAAATAATGAAAAACTGTTTTTT. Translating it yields CASSRDGNNEKLFF.

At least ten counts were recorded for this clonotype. The CDR3 loop reads CASSLVPGIEQFF. DNA of the CDR3: TGTGCCAGCAGCTTAGTGCCCGGGATCGAGCAGTTCTTC. The chain recombines TRBV13 with TRBJ2-1; tentatively, D is TRBD2 (5 bases). Germline V gene lookup returns CDR1 PRHDT and CDR2 FYEKMQ (reference sequence). V was shortened by 1 base and J by 10 bases, with 11 bases between the two germline ends. The CDR3 sequence is 13 residues long.

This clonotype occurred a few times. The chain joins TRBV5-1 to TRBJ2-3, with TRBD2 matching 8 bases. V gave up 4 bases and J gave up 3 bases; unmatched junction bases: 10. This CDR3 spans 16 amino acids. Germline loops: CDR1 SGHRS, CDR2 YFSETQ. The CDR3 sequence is CASSVVSGMETDTQYF. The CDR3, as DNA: TGCGCCAGCAGCGTCGTTAGCGGGATGGAGACAGATACGCAGTATTTT.

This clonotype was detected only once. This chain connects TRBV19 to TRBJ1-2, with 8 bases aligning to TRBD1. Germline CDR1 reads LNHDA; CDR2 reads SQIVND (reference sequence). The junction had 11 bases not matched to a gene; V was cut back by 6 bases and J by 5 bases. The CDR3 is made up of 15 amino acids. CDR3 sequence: CASRRQGPSGYGYTF. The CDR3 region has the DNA TGTGCCAGTAGAAGACAGGGGCCTTCCGGATATGGCTACACCTTC. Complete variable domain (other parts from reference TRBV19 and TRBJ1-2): DGGITQSPKYLFRKEGQNVTLSCEQNLNHDAMYWYRQDPGQGLRLIYYSQIVNDFQKGDIAEGYSVSREKKESFPLTVTSAQKNPTAFYLCASRRQGPSGYGYTFGSGTRLTVV.

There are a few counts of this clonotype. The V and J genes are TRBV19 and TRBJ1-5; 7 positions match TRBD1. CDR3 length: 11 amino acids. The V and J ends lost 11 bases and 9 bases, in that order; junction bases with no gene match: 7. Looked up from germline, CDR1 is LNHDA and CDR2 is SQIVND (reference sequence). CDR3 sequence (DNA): TGTGCCTCCTCAGGGGGTGGGCCCCAGCATTTT. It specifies CASSGGGPQHF.

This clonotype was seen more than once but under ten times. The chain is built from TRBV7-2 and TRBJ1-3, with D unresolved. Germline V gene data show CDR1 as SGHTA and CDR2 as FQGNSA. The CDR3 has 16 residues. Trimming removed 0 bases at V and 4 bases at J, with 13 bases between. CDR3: CASSLAGIGTGNTIYF. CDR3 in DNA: TGTGCCAGCAGCTTAGCAGGGATCGGCACCGGAAACACCATATATTTT.

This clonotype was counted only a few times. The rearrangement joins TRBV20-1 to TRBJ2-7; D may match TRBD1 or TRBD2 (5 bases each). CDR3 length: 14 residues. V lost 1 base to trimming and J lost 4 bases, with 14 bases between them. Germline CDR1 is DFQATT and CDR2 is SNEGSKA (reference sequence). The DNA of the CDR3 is TGCAGTGCTAGAGGAGGAGAGGGGAAGTACGAGCAGTACTTC. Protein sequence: CSARGGEGKYEQYF.

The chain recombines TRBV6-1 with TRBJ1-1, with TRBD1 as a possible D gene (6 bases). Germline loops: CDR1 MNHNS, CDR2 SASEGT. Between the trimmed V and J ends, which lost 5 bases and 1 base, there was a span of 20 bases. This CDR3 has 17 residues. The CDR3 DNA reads TGTGCCAGCAGTTCCACACCCGCCAGGACAGCGAACACTGAAGCTTTCTTT. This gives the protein CASSSTPARTANTEAFF.

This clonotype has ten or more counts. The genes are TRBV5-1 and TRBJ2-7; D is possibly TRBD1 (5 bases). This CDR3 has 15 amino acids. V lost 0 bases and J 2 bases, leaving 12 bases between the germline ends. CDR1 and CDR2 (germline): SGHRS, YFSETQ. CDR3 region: CASSLEGQGAYEQYF. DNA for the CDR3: TGCGCCAGCAGCTTGGAGGGGCAGGGCGCCTACGAGCAGTACTTC.

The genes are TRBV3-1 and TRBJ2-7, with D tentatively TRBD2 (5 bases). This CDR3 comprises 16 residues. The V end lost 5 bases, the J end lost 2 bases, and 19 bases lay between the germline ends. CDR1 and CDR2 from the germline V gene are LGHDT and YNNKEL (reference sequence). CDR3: CASSEARTAFPYEQYF. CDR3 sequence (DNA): TGTGCCAGCAGCGAGGCCAGGACTGCTTTCCCCTACGAGCAGTACTTC.

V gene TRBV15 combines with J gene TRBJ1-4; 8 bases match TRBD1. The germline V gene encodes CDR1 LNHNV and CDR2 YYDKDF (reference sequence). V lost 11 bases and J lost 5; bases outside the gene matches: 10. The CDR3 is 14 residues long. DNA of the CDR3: TGTGCCTCGAGAAGGACAGGGTTAAATGAAAAACTGTTTTTT. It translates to CASRRTGLNEKLFF.

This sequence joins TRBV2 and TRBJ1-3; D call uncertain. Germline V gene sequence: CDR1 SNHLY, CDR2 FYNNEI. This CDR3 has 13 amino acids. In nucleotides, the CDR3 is TGTGTCAGAGGCGAGATCTCTGGAAACACCATATATTTT. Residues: CVRGEISGNTIYF.

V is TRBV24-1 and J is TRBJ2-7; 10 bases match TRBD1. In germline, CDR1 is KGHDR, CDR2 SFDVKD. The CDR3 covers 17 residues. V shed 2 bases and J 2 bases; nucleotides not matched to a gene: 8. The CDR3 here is CATSDSPDRGEPYEQYF. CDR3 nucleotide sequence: TGTGCCACCAGTGATTCCCCGGACAGGGGGGAACCCTACGAGCAGTACTTC.

The CDR3: CASSPDGRLAGVDEQFF. DNA of the CDR3: TGTGCCAGCAGTCCCGATGGACGCCTAGCGGGAGTCGATGAGCAGTTCTTC. This sequence joins TRBV6-1 and TRBJ2-1; 10 bases are shared with TRBD2. The CDR3 length is 17 residues. J was trimmed by 8 bases and V by 5 bases; bases with no gene match: 15. The germline gives CDR1 MNHNS, CDR2 SASEGT.

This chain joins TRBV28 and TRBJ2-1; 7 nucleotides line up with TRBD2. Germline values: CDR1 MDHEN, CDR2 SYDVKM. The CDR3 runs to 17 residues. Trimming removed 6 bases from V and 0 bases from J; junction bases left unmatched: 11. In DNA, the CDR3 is TGTGCCAGCAGCTATTATGACGGGAGGAGCTCCTACAATGAGCAGTTCTTC. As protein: CASSYYDGRSSYNEQFF.